This TCR beta chain is from a study of blood T cells in healthy people across ages. Overall study findings and caveats: Unknown CMV status may confound age-related changes in expanded clones.

Then a second PCR, running about 6 to 12 cycles, was carried out with a sample-barcoded 5' primer and a J-beta primer mix. Each single sample gave us at least 2.5 million CDR3-containing paired-end reads. TCRdb analysed the 5' RACE reads with MiXCR anew, one entry per CDR3 protein. The table includes approximately 850,000 distinct CDR3 sequences, under 55% detected once. Investigators took 9.5 to 10 milliliters of peripheral blood from every donor. This clonotype was seen a single time. Its antigen is not known. The germline V gene encodes CDR1 MDHEN and CDR2 SYDVKM. Trimming took 6 bases from V and 4 from J, leaving 16 bases between them. The CDR3 totals 14 residues.

The rearrangement uses TRBV28 and TRBJ2-7, with D possibly being TRBD1 or TRBD2 (7 bases each). This receptor was identified in a man in his 60s in good health. Material: blood. Here the CDR3 reads CASSQGGARYEQYF. For the CDR3, the DNA is TGTGCCAGCAGCCAGGGGGGGGCTCGGTACGAGCAGTACTTC.